This TCR beta chain was recovered during a study of blood T cells in healthy people across ages. This CDR3 has 12 amino acids. Per germline, CDR1 MNHNS and CDR2 SASEGT. With 7 bases removed from V and 7 bases from J, the gap between germline ends came to 13 bases. Study-wide findings and caveats: From one million sequenced T cells, diversity estimates were lower bounds.

About this clonotype: Antigen: not known.

PCR was performed a second time for about 6 to 12 cycles using a sample-barcoded 5' primer and a J-beta primer mix. TCRdb analysed the 5' RACE reads with MiXCR anew, one entry per CDR3 protein. Here the sample spans approximately 800,000 distinct CDR3 sequences, roughly 25% being singletons. These same records also appear under a second study, on T cells of mothers and their children. That study reports: Reads recorded for TCR beta CDR3 numbered over 8.5 million per mother and around 2.8 million per child. The data showed no persistent microchimeric T cell clones.

The specimen was blood. The chain links TRBV6-1 to TRBJ1-1, with D maybe TRBD1 (5 bases). The sequence derives from a boy aged 10-17 years in good health. Here the CDR3 DNA reads TGTGCCAGCACCCGGACACTTATTGAAGCTTTCTTT. This sequence encodes CASTRTLIEAFF.